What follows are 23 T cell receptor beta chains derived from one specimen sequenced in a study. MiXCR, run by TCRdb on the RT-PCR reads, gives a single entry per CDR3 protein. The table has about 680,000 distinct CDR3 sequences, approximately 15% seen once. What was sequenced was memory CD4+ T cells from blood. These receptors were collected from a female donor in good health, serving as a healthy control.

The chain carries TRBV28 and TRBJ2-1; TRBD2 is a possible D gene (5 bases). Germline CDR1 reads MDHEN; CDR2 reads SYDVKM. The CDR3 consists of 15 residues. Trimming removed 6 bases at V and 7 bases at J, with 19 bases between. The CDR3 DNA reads TGTGCCAGCAGCCCTGCCGGGAACGCGCTTAATGAGCAGTTCTTC. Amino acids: CASSPAGNALNEQFF. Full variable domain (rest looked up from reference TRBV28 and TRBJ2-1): DVKVTQSSRYLVKRTGEKVFLECVQDMDHENMFWYRQDPGLGLRLIYFSYDVKMKEKGDIPEGYSVSREKKERFSLILESASTNQTSMYLCASSPAGNALNEQFFGPGTRLTVL.

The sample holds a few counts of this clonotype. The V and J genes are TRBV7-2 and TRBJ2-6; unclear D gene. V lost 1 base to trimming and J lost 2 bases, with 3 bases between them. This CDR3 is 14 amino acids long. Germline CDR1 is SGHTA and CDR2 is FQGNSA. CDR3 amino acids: CASSLVPGANVLTF. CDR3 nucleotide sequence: TGTGCCAGCAGCTTAGTACCTGGGGCCAACGTCCTGACTTTC.

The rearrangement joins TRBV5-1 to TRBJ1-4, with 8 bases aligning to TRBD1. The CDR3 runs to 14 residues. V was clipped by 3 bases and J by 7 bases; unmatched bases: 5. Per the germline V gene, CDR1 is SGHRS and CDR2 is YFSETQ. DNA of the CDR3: TGCGCCAGCAGCTCCGACAGGGGTGGTGAAAAACTGTTTTTT. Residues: CASSSDRGGEKLFF. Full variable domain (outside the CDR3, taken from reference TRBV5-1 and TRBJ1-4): KAGVTQTPRYLIKTRGQQVTLSCSPISGHRSVSWYQQTPGQGLQFLFEYFSETQRNKGNFPGRFSGRQFSNSRSEMNVSTLELGDSALYLCASSSDRGGEKLFFGSGTQLSVL.

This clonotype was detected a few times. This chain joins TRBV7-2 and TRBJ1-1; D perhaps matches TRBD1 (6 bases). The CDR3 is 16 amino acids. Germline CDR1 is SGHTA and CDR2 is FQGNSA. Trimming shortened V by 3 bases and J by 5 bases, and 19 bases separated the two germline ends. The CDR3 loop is CASSFQGQSRGTEAFF. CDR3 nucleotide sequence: TGTGCCAGCAGCTTCCAAGGACAGTCTAGAGGGACTGAAGCTTTCTTT.

The CDR3 coding sequence is TGTGCCAGCAGTACCGCTGTCCGGGGTATCTACACAGATACGCAGTATTTT. This sequence encodes CASSTAVRGIYTDTQYF. V is TRBV2 and J is TRBJ2-3; the D gene is possibly TRBD2 (5 bases). Trimming removed 5 bases at V and 2 bases at J, with 20 bases between. The germline CDR1 and CDR2 sequences are SNHLY and FYNNEI. CDR3 size: 17 residues.

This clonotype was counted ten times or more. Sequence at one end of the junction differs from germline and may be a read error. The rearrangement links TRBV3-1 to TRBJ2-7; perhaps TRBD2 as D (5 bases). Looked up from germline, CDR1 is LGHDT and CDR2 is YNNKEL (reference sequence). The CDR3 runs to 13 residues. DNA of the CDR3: TGCGCCAGCAGCCAAGGTTCGGGGTACGAGCAGTACTTC. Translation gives CASSQGSGYEQYF.

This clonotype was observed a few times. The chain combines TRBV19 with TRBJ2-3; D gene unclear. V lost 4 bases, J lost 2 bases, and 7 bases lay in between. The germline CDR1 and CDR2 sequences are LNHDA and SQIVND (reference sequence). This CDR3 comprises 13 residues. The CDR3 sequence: CASSRGTTDTQYF. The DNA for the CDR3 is TGTGCCAGTAGTAGGGGTACCACAGATACGCAGTATTTT.

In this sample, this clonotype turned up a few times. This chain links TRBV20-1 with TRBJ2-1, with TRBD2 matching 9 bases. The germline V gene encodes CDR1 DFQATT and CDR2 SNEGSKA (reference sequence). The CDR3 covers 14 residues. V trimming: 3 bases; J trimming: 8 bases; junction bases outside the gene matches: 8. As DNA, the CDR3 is TGCAGTGCTAGGGGCGCTAGCGGGATGGATGAGCAGTTCTTC. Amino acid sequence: CSARGASGMDEQFF.

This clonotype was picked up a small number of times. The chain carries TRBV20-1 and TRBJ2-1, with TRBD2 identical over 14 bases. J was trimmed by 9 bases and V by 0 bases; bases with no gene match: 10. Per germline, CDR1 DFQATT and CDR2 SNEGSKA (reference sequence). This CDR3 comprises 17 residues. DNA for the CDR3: TGCAGTGCTAGAGATGCCGTGACTAGCGGGAGGGCCGGTGAGCAGTTCTTC. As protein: CSARDAVTSGRAGEQFF.

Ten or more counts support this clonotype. Here the CDR3 DNA reads TGTGCCAGCAGCCAAGATTTAGCCAGGGATCAAGAGACCCAGTACTTC. It codes for CASSQDLARDQETQYF. The genes are TRBV3-1 and TRBJ2-5, with D possibly being TRBD1 (5 bases). Germline lookup yields CDR1 LGHDT and CDR2 YNNKEL (reference sequence). The CDR3 spans 16 residues. V was cut by 0 bases and J by 2 bases, with 13 bases left in between.

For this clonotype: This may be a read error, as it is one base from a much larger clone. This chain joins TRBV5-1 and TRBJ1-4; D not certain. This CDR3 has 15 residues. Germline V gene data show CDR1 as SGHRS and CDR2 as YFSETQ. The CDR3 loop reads CASSLEDATNKKLFF. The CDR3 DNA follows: TGCGCCAGCAGCTTGGAGGATGCAACTAATAAAAAACTGTTTTTT. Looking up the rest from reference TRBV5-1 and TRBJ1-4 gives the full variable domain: KAGVTQTPRYLIKTRGQQVTLSCSPISGHRSVSWYQQTPGQGLQFLFEYFSETQRNKGNFPGRFSGRQFSNSRSEMNVSTLELGDSALYLCASSLEDATNKKLFFGSGTQLSVL.

The CDR3 DNA follows: TGTGCCAGCAGTAACGACAGGGGCGGCACAGATACGCAGTATTTT. It translates to CASSNDRGGTDTQYF. The rearrangement links TRBV6-2 or TRBV6-3 to TRBJ2-3, with TRBD1 matching 8 bases. J gave up 1 base and V 5 bases, and 5 bases lay outside the gene matches. Germline V lookup: CDR1 MNHEY, CDR2 SVGEGT. CDR3 length: 15 residues.

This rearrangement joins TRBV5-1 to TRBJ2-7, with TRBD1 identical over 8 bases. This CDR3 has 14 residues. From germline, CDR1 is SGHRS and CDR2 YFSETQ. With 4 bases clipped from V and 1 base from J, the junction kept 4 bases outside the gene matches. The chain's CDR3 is CASSIGTGSYEQYF. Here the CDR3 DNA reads TGCGCCAGCAGCATAGGGACAGGATCCTACGAGCAGTACTTC.

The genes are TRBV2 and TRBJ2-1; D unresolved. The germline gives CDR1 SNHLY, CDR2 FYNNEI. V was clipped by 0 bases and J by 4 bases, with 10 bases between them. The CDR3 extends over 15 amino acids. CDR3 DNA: TGTGCCAGCAGTGAAGCGCACGCAGTGTACAATGAGCAGTTCTTC. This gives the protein CASSEAHAVYNEQFF.

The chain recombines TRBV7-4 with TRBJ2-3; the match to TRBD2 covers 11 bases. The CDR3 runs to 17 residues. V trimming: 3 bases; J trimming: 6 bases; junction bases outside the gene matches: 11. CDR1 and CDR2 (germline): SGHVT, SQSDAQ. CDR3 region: CASSLDCSGGVWDTQYF. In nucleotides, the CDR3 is TGTGCCAGCAGCTTGGACTGTAGCGGGGGGGTATGGGATACGCAGTATTTT.

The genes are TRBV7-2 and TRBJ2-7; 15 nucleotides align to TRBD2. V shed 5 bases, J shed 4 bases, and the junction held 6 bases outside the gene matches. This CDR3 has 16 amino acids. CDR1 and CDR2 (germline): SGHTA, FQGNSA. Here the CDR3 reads CASSRTSGGGGYEQYF. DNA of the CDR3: TGTGCCAGCAGCCGGACTAGCGGGGGGGGAGGGTACGAGCAGTACTTC.

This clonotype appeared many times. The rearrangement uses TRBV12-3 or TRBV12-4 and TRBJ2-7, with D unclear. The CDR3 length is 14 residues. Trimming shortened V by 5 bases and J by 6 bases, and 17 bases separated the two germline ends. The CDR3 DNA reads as TGTGCCAGCAGTCGGTGGCTAGGGATTCGCGAGCAGTACTTC. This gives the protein CASSRWLGIREQYF.

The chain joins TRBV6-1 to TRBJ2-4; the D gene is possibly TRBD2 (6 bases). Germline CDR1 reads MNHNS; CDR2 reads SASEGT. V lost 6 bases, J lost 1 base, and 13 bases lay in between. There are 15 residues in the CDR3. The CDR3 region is CASSPGDFAKNIQYF. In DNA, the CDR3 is TGTGCCAGCAGCCCCGGGGACTTCGCCAAAAACATTCAGTACTTC.

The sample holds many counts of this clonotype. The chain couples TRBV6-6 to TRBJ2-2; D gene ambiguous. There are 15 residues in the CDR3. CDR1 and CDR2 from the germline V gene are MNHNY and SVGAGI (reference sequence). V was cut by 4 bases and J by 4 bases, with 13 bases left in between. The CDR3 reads CASSSSGLITGELFF. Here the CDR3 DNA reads TGTGCCAGCAGTTCCTCCGGGCTAATCACCGGGGAGCTGTTTTTT.

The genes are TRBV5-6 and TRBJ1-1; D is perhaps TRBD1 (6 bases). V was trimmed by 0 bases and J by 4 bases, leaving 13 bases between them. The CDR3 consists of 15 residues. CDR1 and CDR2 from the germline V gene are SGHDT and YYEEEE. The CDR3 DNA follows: TGTGCCAGCAGCTTGGATCACAGGGTGGGCACTGAAGCTTTCTTT. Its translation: CASSLDHRVGTEAFF.

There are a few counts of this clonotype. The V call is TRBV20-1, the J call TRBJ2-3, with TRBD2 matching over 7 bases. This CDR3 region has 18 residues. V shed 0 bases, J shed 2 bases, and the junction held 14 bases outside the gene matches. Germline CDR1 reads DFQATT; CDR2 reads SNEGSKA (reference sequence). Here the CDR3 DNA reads TGCAGTGCTAGAGATCTCTTCCGTTGGGAGCGGGACACAGATACGCAGTATTTT. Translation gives CSARDLFRWERDTDTQYF.

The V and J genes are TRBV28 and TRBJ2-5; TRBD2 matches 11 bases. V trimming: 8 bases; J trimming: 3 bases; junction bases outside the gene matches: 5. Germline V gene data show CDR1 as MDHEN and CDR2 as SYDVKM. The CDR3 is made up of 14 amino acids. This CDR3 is CASRTSGSEETQYF. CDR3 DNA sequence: TGTGCCAGCCGAACTAGCGGGAGTGAAGAGACCCAGTACTTC.

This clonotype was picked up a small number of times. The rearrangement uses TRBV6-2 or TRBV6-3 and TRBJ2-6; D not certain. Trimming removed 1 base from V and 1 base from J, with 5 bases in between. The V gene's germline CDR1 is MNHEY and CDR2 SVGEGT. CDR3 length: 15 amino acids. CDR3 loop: CASSYFFSGANVLTF. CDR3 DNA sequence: TGTGCCAGCAGTTACTTTTTTTCTGGGGCCAACGTCCTGACTTTC.